These 26 T cell receptor beta chains were sequenced from one sample in a study of CD8+ T cells in alopecia areata (dated by TCRdb to about 2018). The library was made by the immunoSEQ multiplex PCR assay. RNA was extracted from all samples and reverse transcribed into cDNA as template for TCR sequencing. Drawn from immuneACCESS, this table holds only the in-frame rearrangements with V and J called that TCRdb kept. Clones are partly lost; checked studies trace under half to an unresolved V gene and leave the rest unexplained. The sample table shows fewer than 110,000 clones, and 65% to 85% are seen once. Under 25% of the sample is in the top ten clones. Read against the paper, the sample's time point label means: roughly 26 weeks on oral tofacitinib. Interpreted using the paper, the treatment or condition label stands for: oral pan-JAK inhibitor, 5-10 mg twice daily. The sequencing used CD8+ T cells sorted from blood, collected at week 24, from a patient treated with tofacitinib. The receptors stem from a human donor with alopecia areata.

This chain uses TRBV4-1 with TRBJ2-5; 8 bases line up with TRBD2. The V segment lost 0 bases and the J segment 2 bases; nucleotides outside the gene matches: 11. The germline CDR1 and CDR2 sequences are MGHRA and YSYEKL. The CDR3 has 18 amino acids. The DNA for the CDR3 is TGCGCCAGCAGCCAAGAAAATGTTGTAGCGGGGCCTCAAGAGACCCAGTACTTC. It is translated as CASSQENVVAGPQETQYF.

This chain uses TRBV5-6 with TRBJ2-5, with a weak D call TRBD1 (6 bases). Germline V lookup: CDR1 SGHDT, CDR2 YYEEEE. V was shortened by 2 bases and J by 5 bases, with 13 bases between the two germline ends. The CDR3 sequence is 14 residues long. CDR3: CASSLGGSRETQYF. The CDR3 DNA is TGTGCCAGCAGCTTAGGGGGAAGTCGGGAGACCCAGTACTTC.

This clone was detected only once. The genes are TRBV4-3 and TRBJ2-5, with 10 bases matching TRBD2. Matching the DNA end better, TRBJ2-7 makes the J call doubtful. The CDR3 runs 16 residues. Germline-derived CDR1 and CDR2 are LGHNA and YSLEER. The CDR3 coding sequence is TGCGCCAGCAGCCAAGATCTAGCGGGGGCGGCCTACGAGCAGTACTTC. This gives the protein CASSQDLAGAAYEQYF.

V is TRBV6-4 and J is TRBJ1-6; tentative D call: TRBD1 (5 bases). The V and J ends lost 0 bases and 11 bases respectively, with 8 bases between them. CDR1 is MRHNA and CDR2 is SNTAGT in the germline V gene. This CDR3 spans 13 amino acids. The CDR3 here is CASSDSEGTPLHF. CDR3 sequence (DNA): TGTGCCAGCAGTGACTCAGAGGGGACACCCCTCCACTTT.

The chain couples TRBV11-3 to TRBJ2-3, with 8 bases that match TRBD1. V lost 5 bases and J lost 0; bases outside the gene matches: 7. The CDR3 contains 16 residues. CDR1 and CDR2 (germline): SGHNT, YENEEA. The CDR3 here is CASSLRTGPSTDTQYF. CDR3 DNA sequence: TGTGCCAGCAGCCTCCGGACAGGGCCTAGCACAGATACGCAGTATTTT.

This clone was counted a few times. This chain joins TRBV5-4 and TRBJ2-7, with TRBD2 as a possible D gene (6 bases). V lost 4 bases to trimming and J lost 2 bases, with 13 bases between them. The CDR3 totals 14 residues. Germline values: CDR1 SGHNT, CDR2 YYREEE (reference sequence). CDR3: CASSTWDSTYEQYF. The CDR3 DNA sequence: TGTGCCAGCAGCACGTGGGACTCTACCTACGAGCAGTACTTC.

A single count supports this clone. This chain joins TRBV27 and TRBJ2-3; 8 positions match TRBD2. V shed 5 bases, J shed 0 bases, and the junction held 22 bases outside the gene matches. This CDR3 is built from 21 residues. Germline-derived CDR1 and CDR2 are MNHEY and SMNVEV (reference sequence). The CDR3 here is CASSPSRIGWGSGVSTDTQYF. Here the CDR3 DNA reads TGTGCCAGCAGTCCCTCCCGGATAGGTTGGGGTAGCGGGGTTAGCACAGATACGCAGTATTTT.

The chain carries TRBV27 and TRBJ2-1, with 7 bases matching TRBD1. The V segment lost 7 bases and the J segment 5 bases; nucleotides outside the gene matches: 8. The CDR3 has 14 residues. Germline CDR1 reads MNHEY; CDR2 reads SMNVEV (reference sequence). The CDR3: CASTPGQGDNEQFF. The CDR3, as DNA: TGTGCCAGCACCCCGGGGCAGGGGGACAATGAGCAGTTCTTC.

The V gene is TRBV5-1, the J gene TRBJ2-1, with 8 bases fitting TRBD2. With V trimmed by 4 bases and J by 7 bases, 10 bases remained unmatched. The CDR3 spans 15 residues. The germline gives CDR1 SGHRS, CDR2 YFSETQ. For the CDR3, the DNA is TGCGCCAGCAGCCCCGGGACTAGGACGATGAATGAGCAGTTCTTC. This sequence encodes CASSPGTRTMNEQFF.

The chain combines TRBV7-9 with TRBJ2-2, with 12 bases fitting TRBD2. The junction had 11 bases not matched to a gene; V was cut back by 5 bases and J by 4 bases. CDR3 size: 18 residues. CDR1 and CDR2 (germline): SEHNR, FQNEAQ (reference sequence). The CDR3 nucleotides read TGTGCCAGCAGCCATGGACTAGCGGGGATAGCGGTCACCGGGGAGCTGTTTTTT. Amino acid sequence: CASSHGLAGIAVTGELFF.

The rearrangement uses TRBV2 and TRBJ1-2, with D possibly being TRBD1 (6 bases). The V gene's germline CDR1 is SNHLY and CDR2 FYNNEI. V lost 8 bases and J 2 bases, leaving 12 bases between the germline ends. The CDR3 is 13 amino acids. The CDR3 sequence: CASHREINYGYTF. The CDR3 DNA follows: TGTGCCAGCCACAGGGAAATAAACTATGGCTACACCTTC.

The chain combines TRBV19 with TRBJ1-1; no firm D call. Deletions cut 7 bases from V and 5 bases from J, with 8 bases between. The CDR3 totals 11 residues. The germline V gene has CDR1 LNHDA and CDR2 SQIVND (reference sequence). The CDR3 region is CASTLYTEAFF. DNA for the CDR3: TGTGCCAGTACCCTATATACTGAAGCTTTCTTT.

The chain uses TRBV12-5 and TRBJ2-7; no reliable D call. The V and J ends lost 4 bases and 0 bases respectively, with 13 bases between them. Germline lookup yields CDR1 LGHNT and CDR2 FRNRAP. This CDR3 comprises 15 residues. CDR3 in DNA: TGTGCTAGTGGTTCCCTAGGAGTTAGCTCCTACGAGCAGTACTTC. Encoded protein: CASGSLGVSSYEQYF.

The chain employs TRBV7-2 and TRBJ1-5; D is ambiguous. V was cut by 0 bases and J by 4 bases, with 7 bases left in between. The CDR3 extends over 14 amino acids. Germline CDR1 SGHTA, CDR2 FQGNSA. The CDR3 nucleotides read TGTGCCAGCAGCTTAGCGGGATGGAATCAGCCCCAGCATTTT. It codes for CASSLAGWNQPQHF.

The chain uses TRBV9 and TRBJ2-3, with D unclear. Germline V CDR1 and CDR2: SGDLS, YYNGEE. The V and J ends lost 4 bases and 2 bases respectively, with 17 bases between them. CDR3 length: 16 amino acids. In DNA form, the CDR3 reads TGTGCCAGCAGCTCCTGGGTGTTGGCTACCACAGATACGCAGTATTTT. Protein product: CASSSWVLATTDTQYF.

V usage is TRBV7-2 and J usage is TRBJ2-5; D uncertain. Per germline, CDR1 SGHTA and CDR2 FQGNSA. V was cut by 1 base and J by 5 bases, with 8 bases left in between. This CDR3 is 13 amino acids long. CDR3 sequence (DNA): TGTGCCAGCAGCTTAGATTTTCTGGAGACCCAGTACTTC. Its protein product is CASSLDFLETQYF.

V usage is TRBV10-3 and J usage is TRBJ2-7; D is uncertain. Between the trimmed V and J ends, which lost 0 bases and 5 bases, there was a span of 14 bases. The length of the CDR3 is 15 residues. Germline CDR1 reads ENHRY; CDR2 reads SYGVKD. This CDR3 reads CAISESGGRPNEQYF. The DNA for the CDR3 is TGTGCCATCAGTGAGTCCGGCGGCAGGCCAAACGAGCAGTACTTC.

V gene TRBV19 combines with J gene TRBJ2-3; TRBD2 matches at 12 bases. Germline V gives CDR1 LNHDA, CDR2 SQIVND (reference sequence). Trimming cost V 11 bases and J 0 bases; bases outside gene matches: 9. This CDR3 contains 16 residues. CDR3 sequence: CAVETGTSGSTDTQYF. Written as DNA, the CDR3 is TGTGCCGTAGAGACCGGGACTAGCGGGAGCACAGATACGCAGTATTTT.

CDR3 nucleotides: TGTGCCAGCAGCGAACGGACAGGGACAACCTACGAGCAGTACTTC. Protein: CASSERTGTTYEQYF. The chain couples TRBV11-2 to TRBJ2-7; TRBD1 aligns across 8 bases. The CDR3 is 15 residues long. Germline-derived CDR1 and CDR2 are SGHAT and FQNNGV. The V and J ends lost 5 bases and 2 bases, in that order; junction bases with no gene match: 8.

This chain links TRBV10-2 with TRBJ2-1; D is uncertain. The CDR3 length is 12 residues. Trimming took off 8 bases at V and 10 bases at J, with 15 bases between the two ends. CDR1 WSHSY and CDR2 SAAADI come from the germline V gene. The CDR3 reads CASSDTSWEQFF. The CDR3 bases are TGCGCCAGCTCCGACACCAGTTGGGAGCAGTTCTTC.

The chain combines TRBV27 with TRBJ1-3, with TRBD1 matching over 7 bases. The V gene's germline CDR1 is MNHEY and CDR2 SMNVEV (reference sequence). The CDR3 has 14 residues. V dropped 6 bases and J dropped 2; count of bases not matched to a gene: 4. The CDR3 sequence is CASSPDRAGNTIYF. DNA for the CDR3: TGTGCCAGCAGCCCCGACAGGGCTGGAAACACCATATATTTT.

CDR3 DNA: TGTGCCAGCAGCCAATACTCCGACAGCCAAGAGACCCAGTACTTC. Its protein product is CASSQYSDSQETQYF. V usage is TRBV27 and J usage is TRBJ2-5; tentative D call: TRBD1 (5 bases). Germline CDR1 MNHEY, CDR2 SMNVEV (reference sequence). The CDR3 has 15 amino acids. Trimming shortened V by 6 bases and J by 1 base, and 15 bases separated the two germline ends.

The J gene is TRBJ2-5, the V gene TRBV4-1; 8 bases align to TRBD2. V dropped 0 bases and J dropped 5; count of bases not matched to a gene: 14. This CDR3 contains 18 residues. Germline lookup yields CDR1 MGHRA and CDR2 YSYEKL. The CDR3 nucleotides read TGCGCCAGCAGCCAAGAAGGCGTAGGAGCGGGGGTGCTGGAGACCCAGTACTTC. Its translation: CASSQEGVGAGVLETQYF.

The chain uses TRBV29-1 and TRBJ2-7; D may match TRBD1 or TRBD2 (5 bases each). The germline V gene has CDR1 SQVTM and CDR2 ANQGSEA. The CDR3 totals 14 residues. V was clipped by 4 bases and J by 0 bases, with 13 bases between them. CDR3 sequence reads: CSVVSGTTSYEQYF. DNA for the CDR3: TGCAGCGTTGTGTCAGGGACCACCTCCTACGAGCAGTACTTC.

V gene TRBV4-3 combines with J gene TRBJ1-2, with 11 bases aligning to TRBD1. CDR3 size: 17 residues. The junction had 5 bases not matched to a gene; V was cut back by 0 bases and J by 2 bases. Germline assignment: CDR1 LGHNA and CDR2 YSLEER. CDR3 protein: CASSQDRTGGLNYGYTF. The CDR3 DNA sequence: TGCGCCAGCAGCCAAGATAGGACAGGGGGCCTAAACTATGGCTACACCTTC.

This clone was found once. The rearrangement uses TRBV7-9 and TRBJ2-7; D assignment may be TRBD1 or TRBD2 (5 bases each). Germline CDR1 reads SEHNR; CDR2 reads FQNEAQ (reference sequence). The CDR3 spans 18 residues. The V gene lost 4 bases and the J gene lost 2 bases, with 24 bases spanning the gap. DNA of the CDR3: TGTGCCAGCAGCTCAACCCTATTGGGACCCAACGGGACCTACGAGCAGTACTTC. It translates to CASSSTLLGPNGTYEQYF.